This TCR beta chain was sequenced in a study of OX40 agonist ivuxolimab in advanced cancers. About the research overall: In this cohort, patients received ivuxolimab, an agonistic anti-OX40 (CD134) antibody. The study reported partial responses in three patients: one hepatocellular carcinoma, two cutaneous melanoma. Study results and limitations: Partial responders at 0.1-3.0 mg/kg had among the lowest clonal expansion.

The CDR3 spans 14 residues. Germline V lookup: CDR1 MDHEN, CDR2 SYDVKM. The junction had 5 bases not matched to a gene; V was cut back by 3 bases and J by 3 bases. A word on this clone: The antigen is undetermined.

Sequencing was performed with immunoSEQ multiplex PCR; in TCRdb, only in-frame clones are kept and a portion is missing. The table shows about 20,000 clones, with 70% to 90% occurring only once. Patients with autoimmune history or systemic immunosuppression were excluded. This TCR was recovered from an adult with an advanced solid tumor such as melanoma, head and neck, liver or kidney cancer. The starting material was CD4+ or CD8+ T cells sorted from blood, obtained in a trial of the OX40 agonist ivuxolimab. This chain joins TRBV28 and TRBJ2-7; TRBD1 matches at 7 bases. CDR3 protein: CASSFYRGDYEQYF. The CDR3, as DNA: TGTGCCAGCAGTTTCTACAGGGGAGACTACGAGCAGTACTTC.